The sequence of this TCR beta chain was determined in a study of patients and donors after allogeneic stem cell transplantation. This clonotype was seen repeatedly, ten times or more. TCRdb called the RT-PCR reads again in MiXCR, with one record for every CDR3 protein. The table shows some 230,000 distinct CDR3 sequences, with 12% to 15% occurring only once. The CDR3 is 13 amino acids. V was pared by 5 bases and J by 7 bases, with 14 bases between. The germline V gene has CDR1 SGHVS and CDR2 FQNEAQ. The specimen sequenced was blood, either unsorted or a sorted T cell fraction (not recorded which). The chain carries TRBV7-8 and TRBJ2-5; D is undetermined. The TCR sequence derives from a human donor who was either an allogeneic HSCT recipient or a stem cell or donor lymphocyte infusion donor (not recorded which). It is not recorded whose cells these are; they may come from a transplant donor. In nucleotides, the CDR3 is TGTGCCAGCAGCCCTCTGCTGTATGGGACCCAGTACTTC. It translates to CASSPLLYGTQYF. Drawing the rest from reference TRBV7-8 and TRBJ2-5, the complete variable domain is GAGVSQSPRYKVAKRGQDVALRCDPISGHVSLFWYQQALGQGPEFLTYFQNEAQLDKSGLPSDRFFAERPEGSVSTLKIQRTQQEDSAVYLCASSPLLYGTQYFGPGTRLLVL.